The next 21 T cell receptor beta chains were all read from a single sample in a study of OX40 agonist ivuxolimab in advanced cancers. Measured with immunoSEQ multiplex PCR; TCRdb has only the in-frame clones, and not every one. The data show 35,000 to 40,000 clones, 82% seen once. The input for sequencing was CD4+ or CD8+ T cells sorted from blood, taken in a trial of the OX40 agonist ivuxolimab. These TCRs come from an adult with an advanced solid tumor such as melanoma, head and neck, liver or kidney cancer.

The CDR3 sequence: CASRTGLAYYEQYF. CDR3 coding DNA: TGTGCCAGCAGAACAGGGCTAGCGTACTACGAGCAGTACTTC. V usage is TRBV28 and J usage is TRBJ2-7; tentatively, D is TRBD1 or TRBD2 (6 bases each). The length of the CDR3 is 14 residues. Germline CDR1 reads MDHEN; CDR2 reads SYDVKM. Trimming removed 6 bases at V and 3 bases at J, with 15 bases between.

V is TRBV6-5 and J is TRBJ1-5; a weak D match, TRBD1 (5 bases). The ends were cut back, 3 bases at V and 1 base at J, with 10 bases in the middle. The CDR3 runs to 15 residues. Per germline, CDR1 MNHEY and CDR2 SVGAGI. The CDR3 region is CASSYGGYSNQPQHF. The CDR3 DNA follows: TGTGCCAGCAGTTATGGGGGGTACAGCAATCAGCCCCAGCATTTT.

This clone occurred once. This chain connects TRBV2 to TRBJ1-4; D is ambiguous. Germline loops: CDR1 SNHLY, CDR2 FYNNEI. V was pared by 3 bases and J by 8 bases, with 13 bases between. The CDR3 is made up of 14 amino acids. CDR3 in DNA: TGTGCCAGCAGTGAGTCGTCCCTGGGGGAAAAACTGTTTTTT. This translates into CASSESSLGEKLFF. The full variable domain, completed using reference TRBV2 and TRBJ1-4, is EPEVTQTPSHQVTQMGQEVILRCVPISNHLYFYWYRQILGQKVEFLVSFYNNEISEKSEIFDDQFSVERPDGSNFTLKIRSTKLEDSAMYFCASSESSLGEKLFFGSGTQLSVL.

The rearrangement uses TRBV2 and TRBJ2-1; D gene unclear. The CDR3 spans 13 residues. Trimming stripped 5 bases from V and 0 bases from J, with 5 bases between. Germline lookup yields CDR1 SNHLY and CDR2 FYNNEI. The CDR3 DNA follows: TGTGCCAGCAGTTTAGGCTCCTACAATGAGCAGTTCTTC. This gives the protein CASSLGSYNEQFF.

The V call is TRBV6-5, the J call TRBJ2-4, with a weak D call TRBD1 (5 bases). Germline V gene sequence: CDR1 MNHEY, CDR2 SVGAGI. The CDR3 extends over 13 amino acids. V lost 6 bases to trimming and J lost 5 bases, with 11 bases between them. The CDR3 nucleotides read TGTGCCAGCAGAGAGACAGACCAAAACATTCAGTACTTC. Encoded protein: CASRETDQNIQYF.

A few counts support this clone. The rearrangement links TRBV28 to TRBJ2-2; a possible D gene is TRBD2 (5 bases). Germline CDR1 is MDHEN and CDR2 is SYDVKM. V lost 5 bases, J lost 3 bases, and 10 bases lay in between. The CDR3 contains 14 residues. CDR3 amino acids: CASSATGDTGELFF. CDR3 bases: TGTGCCAGCAGTGCAACCGGGGACACCGGGGAGCTGTTTTTT.

This clone appeared once. The CDR3 loop is CASSLGLADGYF. The CDR3 DNA reads as TGTGCCAGCAGTTTAGGCCTGGCAGACGGGTACTTC. J is TRBJ2-7 and V is TRBV28; D not certain. The CDR3 covers 12 residues. CDR1 is MDHEN, CDR2 SYDVKM, per germline. The V end lost 2 bases, the J end lost 12 bases, and 14 bases lay between the germline ends.

The rearrangement uses TRBV6-5 and TRBJ1-1; 7 nucleotides match TRBD1. The junction had 8 bases not matched to a gene; V was cut back by 2 bases and J by 8 bases. The CDR3 is 14 amino acids. Germline loops: CDR1 MNHEY, CDR2 SVGAGI. The CDR3 DNA reads TGTGCCAGCAGTTACCCGGGACAGAGGAAGGAAGCTTTCTTT. It codes for CASSYPGQRKEAFF.

This sequence joins TRBV27 and TRBJ1-1; D is unclear. The CDR3 extends over 15 amino acids. Trimming took off 2 bases at V and 1 base at J, with 11 bases between the two ends. CDR1 is MNHEY, CDR2 SMNVEV, per germline (reference sequence). CDR3 bases: TGTGCCAGCAGTTTAAGTCTGGCGAGGAACACTGAAGCTTTCTTT. Residues: CASSLSLARNTEAFF.

The chain recombines TRBV7-2 with TRBJ2-5, with TRBD1 as a possible D gene (8 bases). The CDR3 totals 14 residues. Trimming pared 6 bases from V and 7 bases from J, leaving 18 bases between. The germline V gene encodes CDR1 SGHTA and CDR2 FQGNSA. The CDR3 here is CASSFDRGGGTQYF. CDR3 bases: TGTGCCAGCAGTTTTGACAGGGGAGGGGGGACCCAGTACTTC.

The chain combines TRBV30 with TRBJ1-1; D remains unclear. Germline values: CDR1 GTSNPN, CDR2 SVGIG (reference sequence). V shed 4 bases and J shed 0 bases, with 9 bases lying between them. The CDR3 length is 13 residues. DNA for the CDR3: TGTGCCTGGACCCAGGTCTTGAACACTGAAGCTTTCTTT. It specifies CAWTQVLNTEAFF.

This clone was seen a few times. V gene TRBV30 combines with J gene TRBJ2-2; D might be TRBD2 (6 bases). The CDR3 has 15 residues. From germline, CDR1 is GTSNPN and CDR2 SVGIG (reference sequence). The V end was cut by 1 base, the J end by 4 bases, with 13 bases between. As DNA, the CDR3 is TGTGCCTGGAGTGGACTAGGGCAAATCACCGGGGAGCTGTTTTTT. This encodes CAWSGLGQITGELFF.

The chain couples TRBV29-1 to TRBJ2-3; 8 bases are shared with TRBD2. CDR1 is SQVTM, CDR2 ANQGSEA, per germline. There are 14 residues in the CDR3. The V segment lost 2 bases and the J segment 3 bases; nucleotides outside the gene matches: 4. The CDR3 reads CSVEYRGGTDTQYF. The CDR3 bases are TGCAGCGTTGAATACCGGGGGGGGACAGATACGCAGTATTTT.

The chain recombines TRBV28 with TRBJ1-1, with no clear D. CDR3 length: 11 amino acids. Germline values: CDR1 MDHEN, CDR2 SYDVKM. Trimming shortened V by 8 bases and J by 2 bases, and 6 bases separated the two germline ends. The chain's CDR3 is CASGGNTEAFF. The DNA for the CDR3 is TGTGCCAGCGGTGGAAACACTGAAGCTTTCTTT.

The table lists this clone with a few counts. The V and J genes are TRBV15 and TRBJ2-5; 10 bases are a match to TRBD2. Germline loops: CDR1 LNHNV, CDR2 YYDKDF (reference sequence). There are 14 residues in the CDR3. J was trimmed by 11 bases and V by 4 bases; bases with no gene match: 10. DNA of the CDR3: TGTGCCACCAGCACTTCTCTAGCGGGAGCCGGGCAGTACTTC. This codes for CATSTSLAGAGQYF.

The CDR3 is CASSQGRDTSYEQYF. The CDR3 nucleotides are TGTGCCAGCAGCCAAGGACGGGACACCTCCTACGAGCAGTACTTC. The chain recombines TRBV5-4 with TRBJ2-7; weak D call: TRBD1 (6 bases). This CDR3 is 15 amino acids long. Trimming cost V 4 bases and J 0 bases, with 14 bases left between them. Germline values: CDR1 SGHNT, CDR2 YYREEE (reference sequence).

The chain recombines TRBV2 with TRBJ1-5; 8 bases line up with TRBD1. V shed 3 bases, J shed 5 bases, and the junction held 3 bases outside the gene matches. This CDR3 contains 14 residues. Germline V gene sequence: CDR1 SNHLY, CDR2 FYNNEI. CDR3 coding DNA: TGTGCCAGCAGTGACAGGACAGGGCATCAGCCCCAGCATTTT. Its translation: CASSDRTGHQPQHF.

The rearrangement joins TRBV6-6 to TRBJ2-1, with 7 nucleotides matching TRBD1. V shed 9 bases, J shed 6 bases, and the junction held 11 bases outside the gene matches. CDR1 is MNHNY and CDR2 is SVGAGI in the germline V gene (reference sequence). The CDR3 spans 14 residues. The CDR3 sequence: CASLETGKGNEQFF. DNA of the CDR3: TGTGCCAGTTTGGAGACAGGGAAAGGCAATGAGCAGTTCTTC.

The chain links TRBV7-9 to TRBJ2-4; 8 bases fit TRBD1. Germline values: CDR1 SEHNR, CDR2 FQNEAQ (reference sequence). The CDR3 sequence is 14 residues long. The ends lost 5 bases at V and 8 bases at J; junction bases unmatched: 8. CDR3 bases: TGTGCCAGCAGCACCCAACCACAGGGGGACATTCAGTACTTC. Translation gives CASSTQPQGDIQYF.

The genes are TRBV11-2 and TRBJ2-1, with 9 bases aligning to TRBD1. The CDR3 has 16 residues. V shed 4 bases and J 4 bases; nucleotides not matched to a gene: 8. Germline V gene data show CDR1 as SGHAT and CDR2 as FQNNGV. The CDR3 nucleotides are TGTGCCAGCAGCTCCTGGACAGGGGATCGATACAATGAGCAGTTCTTC. It yields the protein CASSSWTGDRYNEQFF.

This chain connects TRBV12-5 to TRBJ2-3; D gene unclear. The CDR3 is 12 amino acids. The V gene's germline CDR1 is LGHNT and CDR2 FRNRAP. Trimming cost V 5 bases and J 5 bases, with 8 bases left between them. The CDR3 reads CASGPGGDTQYF. The CDR3 DNA reads as TGTGCTAGTGGTCCTGGTGGAGATACGCAGTATTTT.